These 20 T cell receptor beta chains came from one sample sequenced in a study of cytomegalovirus exposure and HLA in healthy donors. The PCR had 60 Vbeta and 13 Jbeta primers. Here immunoSEQ multiplex PCR was the method, and the copy in TCRdb shows in-frame clones only, minus some. The table has about 120,000 clones, around 80% seen once. The sequenced sample consisted of PBMCs. These receptors all stem from a man aged 30 to 45 in good health and CMV-seropositive.

As for this clone: One end of the junction varies from germline; a read error may be responsible. V gene TRBV7-9 combines with J gene TRBJ2-1, with 7 bases fitting TRBD2. The CDR3 totals 16 residues. Germline assignment: CDR1 SEHNR and CDR2 FQNEAQ (reference sequence). CDR3 amino acids: CSSSFVGAGDHNEQFF. In DNA form, the CDR3 reads TGTTCCAGCAGCTTTGTTGGGGCGGGGGACCACAATGAGCAGTTCTTC. The whole variable domain, filled in from reference TRBV7-9 and TRBJ2-1, reads DTGVSQNPRHKITKRGQNVTFRCDPISEHNRLYWYRQTLGQGPEFLTYFQNEAQLEKSRLLSDRFSAERPKGSFSTLEIQRTEQGDSAMYLCSSSFVGAGDHNEQFFGPGTRLTVL.

The V and J genes are TRBV5-4 and TRBJ2-3, with D possibly matching TRBD1 (6 bases). Germline V gene data show CDR1 as SGHNT and CDR2 as YYREEE (reference sequence). This CDR3 contains 13 residues. V was cut by 7 bases and J by 3 bases, with 12 bases left in between. CDR3 bases: TGTGCCAGCGAGGGCAGGGGAACAGATACGCAGTATTTT. Protein sequence: CASEGRGTDTQYF.

The CDR3 region is CASSTTGGEQYF. The CDR3 DNA sequence: TGTGCCAGCAGTACCACAGGGGGCGAGCAGTACTTC. This chain links TRBV2 with TRBJ2-7; 8 bases are a match to TRBD1. CDR3 length: 12 amino acids. Trimming removed 5 bases from V and 6 bases from J; junction bases left unmatched: 3. Germline assignment: CDR1 SNHLY and CDR2 FYNNEI.

The genes are TRBV5-1 and TRBJ2-5; TRBD1 matches 10 bases. TRBJ2-7 matches the DNA end more closely, so the J call is doubtful. Germline CDR1 and CDR2: SGHRS and YFSETQ. The length of the CDR3 is 14 residues. The CDR3 protein is CASSSGQGFSEQYF. In nucleotides, the CDR3 is TGCGCCAGCAGCTCGGGACAGGGGTTTAGCGAGCAGTACTTC.

V and J are TRBV7-3 and TRBJ2-1; tentatively, D is TRBD1 (5 bases). The V end lost 0 bases, the J end lost 2 bases, and 8 bases lay between the germline ends. The germline V gene has CDR1 SGHTA and CDR2 FQGTGA. The CDR3 consists of 15 residues. CDR3 amino acids: CASSLTRQTYNEQFF. CDR3 bases: TGTGCCAGCAGCTTAACCAGACAGACCTACAATGAGCAGTTCTTC.

A remark on this clone: A read error may account for a junction end that differs from germline. The chain combines TRBV7-9 with TRBJ1-4; no reliable D call. Germline V gene lookup returns CDR1 SEHNR and CDR2 FQNEAQ (reference sequence). This CDR3 spans 17 amino acids. The CDR3 DNA reads as TGTTCCAGCAGCTTAGGTCGGGGATATGCAACTAATGAAAAACTGTTTTTT. Encoded protein: CSSSLGRGYATNEKLFF.

The J gene is TRBJ2-3, the V gene TRBV7-6; TRBD2 aligns across 10 bases. There are 15 residues in the CDR3. Germline values: CDR1 SGHVS, CDR2 FNYEAQ. The J segment lost 2 bases and the V segment lost 4 bases, leaving 3 bases of the junction unmatched. CDR3 coding DNA: TGTGCCAGCAGCTGGACTAGCGGCGCCACAGATACGCAGTATTTT. Protein sequence: CASSWTSGATDTQYF.

Comments on this clone: This CDR3 fails to terminate in the conserved phenylalanine or tryptophan, so it likely reflects a read error. The rearrangement uses TRBV2 and TRBJ1-6; weak D call: TRBD1 (5 bases). The CDR3 extends over 17 amino acids. V gave up 4 bases and J gave up 4 bases, with 17 bases separating them. Germline V gene data show CDR1 as SNHLY and CDR2 as FYNNEI. CDR3 DNA: TGTGCCAGCAGTGTATCTTCAGGGAAGGGGTATAATTCACCCCTCCACCTT. Encoded protein: CASSVSSGKGYNSPLHL.

V is TRBV18 and J is TRBJ2-5; 11 bases line up with TRBD2. The V segment lost 2 bases and the J segment 2 bases; nucleotides outside the gene matches: 4. CDR1 and CDR2 (germline): KGHSH, LQKENI. This CDR3 is built from 16 residues. The CDR3 loop is CASSPRTSGGQETQYF. The DNA for the CDR3 is TGTGCCAGCTCACCAAGAACTAGCGGGGGACAAGAGACCCAGTACTTC.

The gene calls are TRBV30 and TRBJ1-2, with a weak D call TRBD1 (6 bases). This CDR3 is built from 12 residues. Germline V gives CDR1 GTSNPN, CDR2 SVGIG (reference sequence). V lost 1 base and J 7 bases, leaving 10 bases between the germline ends. CDR3 region: CAWSGDISGYTF. CDR3 in DNA: TGTGCCTGGAGTGGGGACATCTCTGGCTACACCTTC.

The chain joins TRBV29-1 to TRBJ2-3; 7 bases align to TRBD1. V shed 7 bases and J 0 bases; nucleotides not matched to a gene: 1. The CDR3 covers 12 residues. The V gene's germline CDR1 is SQVTM and CDR2 ANQGSEA. The CDR3 DNA is TGCAGCGCGGGACAGAGCACAGATACGCAGTATTTT. Translation: CSAGQSTDTQYF.

This clone has a handful of counts. The V gene is TRBV28, the J gene TRBJ1-4; TRBD1 matches 10 bases. Germline CDR1 MDHEN, CDR2 SYDVKM. J was trimmed by 2 bases and V by 7 bases; bases with no gene match: 4. This CDR3 comprises 15 residues. CDR3 loop: CASTGTGETNEKLFF. The DNA for the CDR3 is TGTGCCAGCACTGGGACAGGGGAGACTAATGAAAAACTGTTTTTT. Complete variable domain (other parts from reference TRBV28 and TRBJ1-4): DVKVTQSSRYLVKRTGEKVFLECVQDMDHENMFWYRQDPGLGLRLIYFSYDVKMKEKGDIPEGYSVSREKKERFSLILESASTNQTSMYLCASTGTGETNEKLFFGSGTQLSVL.

This clone was detected many times. The chain uses TRBV4-3 and TRBJ2-3; 10 nucleotides align to TRBD2. The ends lost 0 bases at V and 3 bases at J; junction bases unmatched: 3. This CDR3 contains 16 residues. Germline V gene data show CDR1 as LGHNA and CDR2 as YSLEER. This CDR3 is CASSQDTSGVTDTQYF. Here the CDR3 DNA reads TGCGCCAGCAGCCAAGATACTAGCGGGGTAACAGATACGCAGTATTTT.

This rearrangement joins TRBV9 to TRBJ2-5; 9 nucleotides agree with TRBD2. The V gene end was trimmed by 0 bases and the J gene end by 5 bases; junction bases not matched to a gene: 5. There are 15 residues in the CDR3. Germline V gene lookup returns CDR1 SGDLS and CDR2 YYNGEE. Here the CDR3 reads CASSVDPAGGETQYF. The CDR3 DNA is TGTGCCAGCAGCGTAGATCCAGCGGGGGGCGAGACCCAGTACTTC.

The rearrangement links TRBV2 to TRBJ1-4; D possibly corresponds to TRBD1 (6 bases). V was clipped by 7 bases and J by 3 bases, with 15 bases between them. Germline V gene data show CDR1 as SNHLY and CDR2 as FYNNEI. The CDR3 covers 15 residues. The CDR3 is CASKGETGSNEKLFF. The CDR3 DNA sequence: TGTGCCAGCAAAGGAGAGACAGGTTCTAATGAAAAACTGTTTTTT.

The genes are TRBV7-2 and TRBJ1-2; D unresolved. The CDR3 has 15 residues. Germline CDR1 and CDR2: SGHTA and FQGNSA. V was pared by 0 bases and J by 3 bases, with 11 bases between. The CDR3 loop is CASSLARHFDYGYTF. The CDR3 DNA follows: TGTGCCAGCAGCTTAGCCCGTCACTTCGACTATGGCTACACCTTC. Together with reference TRBV7-2 and TRBJ1-2, the CDR3 gives the full variable domain: GAGVSQSPSNKVTEKGKDVELRCDPISGHTALYWYRQSLGQGLEFLIYFQGNSAPDKSGLPSDRFSAERTGGSVSTLTIQRTQQEDSAVYLCASSLARHFDYGYTFGSGTRLTVV.

This chain connects TRBV9 to TRBJ2-1; TRBD2 matches 14 bases. Germline trimming cut 0 bases from V and 8 bases from J; bases unmatched to any gene: 1. Germline CDR1 reads SGDLS; CDR2 reads YYNGEE. The CDR3 totals 15 residues. The CDR3 reads CASSVEGLAGDEQFF. CDR3 in DNA: TGTGCCAGCAGCGTAGAGGGACTAGCGGGGGATGAGCAGTTCTTC.

The V call is TRBV10-3, the J call TRBJ2-2; TRBD2 matches 7 bases. J gave up 2 bases and V 5 bases, and 8 bases lay outside the gene matches. Germline CDR1 is ENHRY and CDR2 is SYGVKD. The CDR3 has 16 amino acids. CDR3 nucleotide sequence: TGTGCCATCAGTAACCTCGGCGGGGGTAACACCGGGGAGCTGTTTTTT. It is translated as CAISNLGGGNTGELFF.

The chain has TRBV18 and TRBJ2-1; TRBD1 is a possible D gene (6 bases). The V end was cut by 3 bases, the J end by 8 bases, with 14 bases between. CDR1 is KGHSH, CDR2 LQKENI, per germline. The CDR3 runs 14 residues. CDR3 amino acids: CASSPQGWGDEQFF. The CDR3 nucleotides read TGTGCCAGCTCACCGCAGGGGTGGGGCGATGAGCAGTTCTTC.

The chain employs TRBV5-1 and TRBJ2-7, with D tentatively TRBD1 (5 bases). The CDR3 spans 14 residues. Trimming took off 2 bases at V and 3 bases at J, with 12 bases between the two ends. CDR1 and CDR2 (germline): SGHRS, YFSETQ. The CDR3 DNA sequence: TGCGCCAGCAGCTTACCTGCGACAGACTACGAGCAGTACTTC. Translation: CASSLPATDYEQYF.